The 15 T cell receptor beta chains given below trace back to one sample, sequenced in a study of T cell responses to AZD1222 COVID-19 vaccine. Clones were read by immunoSEQ multiplex PCR, and TCRdb kept only the in-frame ones, dropping some. The data contain about 180,000 clones, 90% of them singletons. Sequenced material: peripheral blood, taken on day 0 of AZD1222 vaccination. These receptors were collected from an adult in good health.

The chain joins TRBV3-1 (or the pseudogene TRBV3-2) to TRBJ1-4; possible D gene TRBD1, 5 bases. V was pared by 0 bases and J by 0 bases, with 8 bases between. CDR1 and CDR2 (germline): LGHDT, YNNKEL (reference sequence). This CDR3 has 16 amino acids. The DNA of the CDR3 is TGTGCCAGCAGCCAAGATGCGGGGGCAACTAATGAAAAACTGTTTTTT. Its protein is CASSQDAGATNEKLFF.

The V call is TRBV9, the J call TRBJ2-3, with 9 nucleotides matching TRBD2. The CDR3 covers 16 residues. Trimming took 1 base from V and 4 from J; bases not matched to a gene: 7. From germline, CDR1 is SGDLS and CDR2 YYNGEE. DNA for the CDR3: TGTGCCAGCAGCGTACGGGCGGGGGGGCCTCCAGATACGCAGTATTTT. Amino acids: CASSVRAGGPPDTQYF.

The chain joins TRBV12-5 to TRBJ1-5; D perhaps matches TRBD1 (5 bases). The CDR3 is made up of 18 amino acids. The germline gives CDR1 LGHNT, CDR2 FRNRAP. V was shortened by 1 base and J by 4 bases, with 20 bases between the two germline ends. In DNA, the CDR3 is TGTGCTAGTGGTTTGGGGCAAGGGGATCTGGTCGGTAATCAGCCCCAGCATTTT. Translating gives CASGLGQGDLVGNQPQHF. Combining the CDR3 with reference TRBV12-5 and TRBJ1-5 gives the whole variable domain DARVTQTPRHKVTEMGQEVTMRCQPILGHNTVFWYRQTMMQGLELLAYFRNRAPLDDSGMPKDRFSAEMPDATLATLKIQPSEPRDSAVYFCASGLGQGDLVGNQPQHFGDGTRLSIL.

The CDR3 spells CASSYTQGQTYGYTF. The CDR3 nucleotides are TGTGCCAGCAGTTACACCCAGGGACAGACCTATGGCTACACCTTC. The genes are TRBV6-5 and TRBJ1-2, with 7 nucleotides matching TRBD1. The CDR3 runs 15 residues. With 2 bases clipped from V and 4 bases from J, the junction kept 7 bases outside the gene matches. Per the germline V gene, CDR1 is MNHEY and CDR2 is SVGAGI.

The rearrangement uses TRBV19 and TRBJ2-4; a weak D match, TRBD1 (6 bases). Trimming took 0 bases from V and 0 from J, leaving 12 bases between them. Germline CDR1 LNHDA, CDR2 SQIVND (reference sequence). This CDR3 comprises 17 residues. The CDR3 bases are TGTGCCAGTAGTATAGATCCCCAGGGGTCAGCCAAAAACATTCAGTACTTC. Amino acids: CASSIDPQGSAKNIQYF.

The chain links TRBV9 to TRBJ2-3, with 7 bases matching TRBD2. Germline V gene data show CDR1 as SGDLS and CDR2 as YYNGEE. V shed 0 bases and J 3 bases; nucleotides not matched to a gene: 4. The CDR3 contains 15 residues. DNA of the CDR3: TGTGCCAGCAGCGTAGTGGGAGCGGGGACAGATACGCAGTATTTT. Translated: CASSVVGAGTDTQYF.

CDR3 residues: CASSGLAGRYNEQFF. The CDR3 DNA is TGTGCCAGCAGCGGACTAGCGGGCCGATACAATGAGCAGTTCTTC. The chain recombines TRBV14 with TRBJ2-1; TRBD2 agrees at 11 bases. Unmatched junction bases numbered 4, after V lost 5 bases and J lost 4 bases. The germline gives CDR1 SGHDN, CDR2 FVKESK. The CDR3 is made up of 15 amino acids.

The chain employs TRBV5-8 and TRBJ2-7; D remains unclear. The V gene lost 0 bases and the J gene lost 0 bases, with 10 bases spanning the gap. Germline loops: CDR1 SGHTS, CDR2 YDEGEE. The CDR3 runs 15 residues. In nucleotides, the CDR3 is TGTGCCAGCAGCTTGGTGCCAGCGAGCTCCTACGAGCAGTACTTC. Translating it yields CASSLVPASSYEQYF. Full variable domain (remainder filled in from reference TRBV5-8 and TRBJ2-7): EAGVTQSPTHLIKTRGQQATLRCSPISGHTSVYWYQQALGLGLQFLLWYDEGEERNRGNFPPRFSGRQFPNYSSELNVNALELEDSALYLCASSLVPASSYEQYFGPGTRLTVT.

The chain is built from TRBV7-2 and TRBJ1-3; TRBD1 might be the D (6 bases). This CDR3 comprises 19 residues. V gave up 5 bases and J gave up 0 bases, with 23 bases separating them. Germline values: CDR1 SGHTA, CDR2 FQGNSA. The CDR3 region is CASSHHGMGGVGSGNTIYF. Written as DNA, the CDR3 is TGTGCCAGCAGCCACCATGGGATGGGGGGCGTTGGCTCTGGAAACACCATATATTTT.

This clone was counted a few times. The J gene is TRBJ1-1, the V gene TRBV2, with D unclear. Germline V CDR1 and CDR2: SNHLY, FYNNEI. This CDR3 contains 10 residues. Trimming took off 7 bases at V and 6 bases at J, with 6 bases between the two ends. The chain's CDR3 is CASNLAEAFF. CDR3 sequence (DNA): TGTGCCAGCAATTTGGCTGAAGCTTTCTTT.

The CDR3 protein is CASSGPGTGNFYEQYF. The CDR3 coding sequence is TGTGCCAGCAGCGGGCCCGGGACAGGGAACTTCTACGAGCAGTACTTC. The V call is TRBV7-9, the J call TRBJ2-7; 9 bases agree with TRBD1. The J segment lost 3 bases and the V segment lost 5 bases, leaving 11 bases of the junction unmatched. The CDR3 covers 16 residues. From germline, CDR1 is SEHNR and CDR2 FQNEAQ (reference sequence).

The CDR3 DNA reads as TGTGCCAGCAGCTTAGGGGGGGTTCCCCCCCACAATGAGCAGTTCTTC. It codes for CASSLGGVPPHNEQFF. V usage is TRBV11-2 and J usage is TRBJ2-1, with D possibly being TRBD2 (6 bases). V was trimmed by 1 base and J by 5 bases, leaving 15 bases between them. Germline loops: CDR1 SGHAT, CDR2 FQNNGV. CDR3 size: 16 residues.

The chain has TRBV6-5 and TRBJ2-1; D may be TRBD1 or TRBD2 (5 bases each). The CDR3 spans 14 residues. CDR1 is MNHEY and CDR2 is SVGAGI in the germline V gene. Between the trimmed V and J ends, which lost 5 bases and 0 bases, there was a span of 8 bases. The CDR3 nucleotides are TGTGCCAGCAGTCTTGGGGGCTCCTACAATGAGCAGTTCTTC. Residues: CASSLGGSYNEQFF.

This rearrangement joins TRBV7-9 to TRBJ2-3, with a tentative D call TRBD2 (5 bases). CDR3 size: 12 residues. The germline V gene encodes CDR1 SEHNR and CDR2 FQNEAQ (reference sequence). V shed 7 bases and J shed 3 bases, with 8 bases lying between them. The CDR3 DNA follows: TGTGCCAGCATTCCGGGAACAGATACGCAGTATTTT. It translates to CASIPGTDTQYF.

The rearrangement joins TRBV18 to TRBJ1-5, with a tentative D call TRBD1 (5 bases). Deletions cut 2 bases from V and 7 bases from J, with 9 bases between. The length of the CDR3 is 13 residues. Germline CDR1 and CDR2: KGHSH and LQKENI. Here the CDR3 reads CASSPGGGQPQHF. CDR3 coding DNA: TGTGCCAGCTCACCAGGGGGAGGCCAGCCCCAGCATTTT.